Shown below are 32 T cell receptor beta chains from a single sample sequenced in a study of T cells in localized non-small cell lung cancer. The repertoire was sequenced with immunoSEQ multiplex PCR; TCRdb's copy has only in-frame clones and lacks some. The data show 30,000 to 35,000 clones, 92% seen once. The material sequenced was peripheral blood, taken before any cancer treatment. The receptors derive from a female donor over 55 with stage I lung adenocarcinoma.

This rearrangement joins TRBV7-2 to TRBJ1-1; 7 nucleotides match TRBD1. The CDR3 sequence is 15 residues long. CDR1 SGHTA and CDR2 FQGNSA come from the germline V gene. After removal of 5 bases from V and 3 bases from J, the junction contained 9 bases not matched to a gene. CDR3 residues: CASSPSGTVDTEAFF. In DNA form, the CDR3 reads TGTGCCAGCAGCCCTTCAGGGACAGTCGACACTGAAGCTTTCTTT.

The V gene is TRBV7-9, the J gene TRBJ1-6; tentatively, D is TRBD1 (5 bases). The V end was cut by 6 bases, the J end by 9 bases, with 15 bases between. This CDR3 has 14 amino acids. Germline-derived CDR1 and CDR2 are SEHNR and FQNEAQ (reference sequence). The CDR3 nucleotides are TGTGCCAGCAGGGGGCAGGGAGGCGGTTCACCCCTCCACTTT. Translated, it gives CASRGQGGGSPLHF.

This sequence joins TRBV5-4 and TRBJ1-2; no clear D gene. Germline lookup yields CDR1 SGHNT and CDR2 YYREEE (reference sequence). V lost 2 bases, J lost 2 bases, and 13 bases lay in between. The CDR3 is 15 residues long. The CDR3 nucleotides read TGTGCCAGCAGCTTAAGAGGGAGGCTAAACTATGGCTACACCTTC. Protein product: CASSLRGRLNYGYTF.

This chain connects TRBV7-2 to TRBJ2-3; D unresolved. Germline CDR1 is SGHTA and CDR2 is FQGNSA. The V and J ends lost 4 bases and 0 bases respectively, with 11 bases between them. The CDR3 has 15 residues. CDR3 amino acids: CASSSTYYSTDTQYF. The CDR3 DNA sequence: TGTGCCAGCAGCTCTACATACTACAGCACAGATACGCAGTATTTT.

The CDR3 DNA follows: TGTGCCAGTAGTACCGACCCCGGACTAGACAGCTACACCTTC. This gives the protein CASSTDPGLDSYTF. The gene calls are TRBV19 and TRBJ1-2; no clear D gene. This CDR3 is 14 amino acids long. Trimming took off 4 bases at V and 9 bases at J, with 18 bases between the two ends. Germline V lookup: CDR1 LNHDA, CDR2 SQIVND (reference sequence).

This clone was seen a few times. This chain uses TRBV30 with TRBJ2-7; D is perhaps TRBD1 (6 bases). V lost 0 bases to trimming and J lost 3 bases, with 15 bases between them. The germline CDR1 and CDR2 sequences are GTSNPN and SVGIG (reference sequence). The CDR3 has 15 amino acids. CDR3 in DNA: TGTGCCTGGAGTGTTCAGCCGGGACACATCTACGAGCAGTACTTC. The encoded protein is CAWSVQPGHIYEQYF.

In DNA, the CDR3 is TGCGCCAGCAGTGGGGCCCCTAACTATGGCTACACCTTC. Translated: CASSGAPNYGYTF. V and J are TRBV10-2 and TRBJ1-2; unclear D gene. In germline, CDR1 is WSHSY, CDR2 SAAADI. The CDR3 is 13 amino acids. V was trimmed by 4 bases and J by 0 bases, leaving 6 bases between them.

This chain links TRBV7-2 with TRBJ1-6, with D uncertain. The germline V gene encodes CDR1 SGHTA and CDR2 FQGNSA. V lost 1 base, J lost 7 bases, and 11 bases lay in between. The CDR3 covers 15 residues. The CDR3: CASSLDGRLNSPLHF. The DNA of the CDR3 is TGTGCCAGCAGCTTAGACGGACGGCTAAATTCACCCCTCCACTTT.

V usage is TRBV28 and J usage is TRBJ2-7; tentatively, D is TRBD2 (6 bases). CDR3 size: 12 residues. Trimming left V 6 bases short and J 12 bases short, with 18 bases between. CDR1 MDHEN and CDR2 SYDVKM come from the germline V gene. CDR3 protein: CASSRGFGFVYF. In nucleotides, the CDR3 is TGTGCCAGCAGCCGGGGGTTTGGGTTCGTGTACTTC. The full variable domain, with the rest looked up from reference TRBV28 and TRBJ2-7, is DVKVTQSSRYLVKRTGEKVFLECVQDMDHENMFWYRQDPGLGLRLIYFSYDVKMKEKGDIPEGYSVSREKKERFSLILESASTNQTSMYLCASSRGFGFVYFGPGTRLTVT.

The chain uses TRBV7-6 and TRBJ1-1; D unclear. V gave up 2 bases and J gave up 1 base, with 5 bases separating them. The length of the CDR3 is 13 residues. Germline-derived CDR1 and CDR2 are SGHVS and FNYEAQ. CDR3 in DNA: TGTGCCAGCAGCTTAAGGGCGAACACTGAAGCTTTCTTT. It codes for CASSLRANTEAFF. Full variable domain (missing parts from reference TRBV7-6 and TRBJ1-1): GAGVSQSPRYKVTKRGQDVALRCDPISGHVSLYWYRQALGQGPEFLTYFNYEAQQDKSGLPNDRFSAERPEGSISTLTIQRTEQRDSAMYRCASSLRANTEAFFGQGTRLTVV.

V gene TRBV6-1 combines with J gene TRBJ1-1; D not certain. Germline values: CDR1 MNHNS, CDR2 SASEGT. The CDR3 has 13 amino acids. Trimming removed 2 bases at V and 3 bases at J, with 7 bases between. Here the CDR3 reads CASSEPPDTEAFF. The DNA for the CDR3 is TGTGCCAGCAGTGAACCGCCGGACACTGAAGCTTTCTTT.

The CDR3 DNA sequence: TGTGCCAGCAGCTTTCCCTCTGGAAACACCATATATTTT. Translating it yields CASSFPSGNTIYF. The chain links TRBV5-5 to TRBJ1-3, with unresolved D. The CDR3 contains 13 residues. The V gene's germline CDR1 is SGHKS and CDR2 YYEKEE (reference sequence). Trimming removed 2 bases at V and 0 bases at J, with 3 bases between.

The V call is TRBV5-1, the J call TRBJ2-1; tentatively, D is TRBD2 (7 bases). Germline V CDR1 and CDR2: SGHRS, YFSETQ. This CDR3 has 19 residues. Trimming left V 1 base short and J 1 base short, with 21 bases between. The CDR3 DNA reads TGCGCCAGCAGCTTGAAGACCTCGGGGGGCTTGGCGTCCTACAATGAGCAGTTCTTC. This sequence encodes CASSLKTSGGLASYNEQFF.

In its sample, this clone was seen once. The chain couples TRBV5-4 to TRBJ2-7; D gene ambiguous. The V end was cut by 5 bases, the J end by 0 bases, with 12 bases between. CDR1 SGHNT and CDR2 YYREEE come from the germline V gene (reference sequence). The CDR3 covers 14 residues. The CDR3, as DNA: TGTGCCAGCAGGAAGGACCAGAACTCCTACGAGCAGTACTTC. Translation: CASRKDQNSYEQYF.

This chain joins TRBV19 and TRBJ1-1, with D possibly being TRBD1 (5 bases). The CDR3 has 15 amino acids. V lost 1 base and J 2 bases, leaving 11 bases between the germline ends. Germline V gene sequence: CDR1 LNHDA, CDR2 SQIVND (reference sequence). The DNA of the CDR3 is TGTGCCAGTAGTATAGGGGGGATTGGAAACACTGAAGCTTTCTTT. It yields the protein CASSIGGIGNTEAFF.

The chain recombines TRBV4-3 with TRBJ2-6; D unclear. Looked up from germline, CDR1 is LGHNA and CDR2 is YSLEER. CDR3 length equals 17 residues. V was cut by 0 bases and J by 1 base, with 10 bases left in between. Here the CDR3 DNA reads TGCGCCAGCAGCCAAGATATTGTAGGATCTGGGGCCAACGTCCTGACTTTC. Translated: CASSQDIVGSGANVLTF.

The V gene is TRBV18, the J gene TRBJ2-1; the D call may be TRBD1 or TRBD2 (6 bases each). The V and J ends lost 2 bases and 1 base respectively, with 15 bases between them. Germline loops: CDR1 KGHSH, CDR2 LQKENI. The CDR3 extends over 17 amino acids. The CDR3 DNA reads as TGTGCCAGCTCACCAGTGTGGGGGGCCGATTCCTACAATGAGCAGTTCTTC. Translation gives CASSPVWGADSYNEQFF.

This rearrangement joins TRBV5-4 to TRBJ1-5; a possible D gene is TRBD1 (5 bases). Germline CDR1 reads SGHNT; CDR2 reads YYREEE (reference sequence). Deletions cut 3 bases from V and 6 bases from J, with 10 bases between. The length of the CDR3 is 13 residues. The CDR3 DNA is TGTGCCAGCAGCTCAGGGTCGGGTCAGCCCCAGCATTTT. This translates into CASSSGSGQPQHF. The complete variable domain, with remaining parts taken from reference TRBV5-4 and TRBJ1-5, reads ETGVTQSPTHLIKTRGQQVTLRCSSQSGHNTVSWYQQALGQGPQFIFQYYREEENGRGNFPPRFSGLQFPNYSSELNVNALELDDSALYLCASSSGSGQPQHFGDGTRLSIL.

The chain recombines TRBV2 with TRBJ2-5, with TRBD2 matching 13 bases. The germline V gene has CDR1 SNHLY and CDR2 FYNNEI. Trimming at V came to 5 bases and at J to 2 bases, leaving 5 bases not matched to a gene. The CDR3 is 16 residues long. The CDR3 bases are TGTGCCAGCAGTCAAGGACTAGCGGGGGATCAAGAGACCCAGTACTTC. This sequence encodes CASSQGLAGDQETQYF.

This chain connects TRBV5-1 to TRBJ2-1; the match to TRBD2 covers 12 bases. This CDR3 is built from 16 residues. J gave up 4 bases and V 3 bases, and 5 bases lay outside the gene matches. In germline, CDR1 is SGHRS, CDR2 YFSETQ. The CDR3 coding sequence is TGCGCCAGCAGCTCACGGACTAGCGGGACATACAATGAGCAGTTCTTC. This gives the protein CASSSRTSGTYNEQFF.

The chain is built from TRBV30 and TRBJ1-2; no clear D gene. This CDR3 is built from 12 residues. V was shortened by 1 base and J by 4 bases, with 7 bases between the two germline ends. Germline CDR1 reads GTSNPN; CDR2 reads SVGIG (reference sequence). The CDR3 coding sequence is TGTGCCTGGAGTGGTCTGGGCTATGGCTACACCTTC. Amino acid sequence: CAWSGLGYGYTF.

This chain links TRBV5-1 with TRBJ1-5, with 9 bases matching TRBD1. V was pared by 4 bases and J by 7 bases, with 6 bases of the junction left unmatched. The CDR3 loop spans 14 amino acids. Per the germline V gene, CDR1 is SGHRS and CDR2 is YFSETQ. CDR3 nucleotides: TGCGCCAGCAGCCCCGGGACAGGGACCCAGCCCCAGCATTTT. Protein: CASSPGTGTQPQHF.

V is TRBV30 and J is TRBJ1-1; D gene unclear. Germline CDR1 GTSNPN, CDR2 SVGIG (reference sequence). The ends were cut back, 3 bases at V and 0 bases at J, with 11 bases in the middle. The CDR3 totals 14 residues. The CDR3 reads CAWSGGHMNTEAFF. CDR3 sequence (DNA): TGTGCCTGGAGCGGAGGGCACATGAACACTGAAGCTTTCTTT.

The chain couples TRBV7-9 to TRBJ1-2; 9 nucleotides line up with TRBD1. CDR3 length: 16 residues. CDR1 and CDR2 (germline): SEHNR, FQNEAQ (reference sequence). The junction had 4 bases not matched to a gene; V was cut back by 0 bases and J by 2 bases. The CDR3 DNA sequence: TGTGCCAGCAGCTTAGCCTGGGACAGGGCCAACTATGGCTACACCTTC. Translation: CASSLAWDRANYGYTF.

V gene TRBV2 combines with J gene TRBJ2-1; TRBD2 might be the D (6 bases). Germline V gives CDR1 SNHLY, CDR2 FYNNEI. V shed 8 bases and J shed 4 bases, with 15 bases lying between them. The length of the CDR3 is 14 residues. CDR3 nucleotide sequence: TGTGCCAGCGGGACGGGGGATTTATACAATGAGCAGTTCTTC. Its translation is CASGTGDLYNEQFF.

This clone was seen only a few times. The chain carries TRBV2 and TRBJ2-5, with 12 bases matching TRBD2. Germline assignment: CDR1 SNHLY and CDR2 FYNNEI. CDR3 length: 17 residues. Losses at the gene ends were 8 bases for V and 2 bases for J; bases not matched to a gene: 12. The CDR3 region is CASPSPILAGGQETQYF. CDR3 bases: TGTGCCAGCCCGTCCCCTATTCTAGCGGGGGGGCAAGAGACCCAGTACTTC.

The chain couples TRBV6-6 to TRBJ1-1; 9 bases match TRBD1. The CDR3 is made up of 16 amino acids. V trimming: 5 bases; J trimming: 1 base; junction bases outside the gene matches: 8. Germline loops: CDR1 MNHNY, CDR2 SVGAGI (reference sequence). The CDR3 nucleotides are TGTGCCAGCAGTCATGACAGGGGGGTGTGGAACACTGAAGCTTTCTTT. The encoded protein is CASSHDRGVWNTEAFF.

V is TRBV6-6 and J is TRBJ1-5, with D possibly matching TRBD1 (6 bases). Germline V gene lookup returns CDR1 MNHNY and CDR2 SVGAGI (reference sequence). V lost 6 bases to trimming and J lost 7 bases, with 13 bases between them. The CDR3 has 13 amino acids. The CDR3 DNA reads as TGTGCCAGCAGAGCAGGGGAGGGGCAGCCCCAGCATTTT. This gives the protein CASRAGEGQPQHF.

This clone was seen just once. The chain combines TRBV4-1 with TRBJ2-6; D gene uncertain. CDR3 size: 17 residues. Trimming pared 0 bases from V and 2 bases from J, leaving 11 bases between. The germline CDR1 and CDR2 sequences are MGHRA and YSYEKL. CDR3 amino acids: CASSQDHGDPGANVLTF. CDR3 nucleotide sequence: TGCGCCAGCAGCCAAGATCATGGAGACCCTGGGGCCAACGTCCTGACTTTC.

The chain employs TRBV6-1 and TRBJ2-3; D possibly corresponds to TRBD2 (9 bases). The CDR3 runs to 15 residues. CDR1 and CDR2 (germline): MNHNS, SASEGT. Trimming cost V 6 bases and J 4 bases, with 17 bases left between them. DNA for the CDR3: TGTGCCAGCAGAAGAGCGGGGGGACAGGCAGATACGCAGTATTTT. This gives the protein CASRRAGGQADTQYF.

The rearrangement uses TRBV7-2 and TRBJ2-1, with a tentative D call TRBD1 (6 bases). The CDR3 is made up of 18 amino acids. V shed 1 base and J shed 2 bases, with 18 bases lying between them. Per the germline V gene, CDR1 is SGHTA and CDR2 is FQGNSA. The DNA of the CDR3 is TGTGCCAGCAGCTTAGGTTGGTACAGGACAGCCGCCTACAATGAGCAGTTCTTC. Translated: CASSLGWYRTAAYNEQFF.

The V gene is TRBV21-1, the J gene TRBJ1-4. TRBV21-1 is listed as a pseudogene. This CDR3 is built from 14 residues. CDR3 nucleotide sequence: TGTGCCAGCAGCGTTTGGGGAGGGCGAGAAAAACTGTTTTTT. It encodes CASSVWGGREKLFF.